Listed here are 29 T cell receptor beta chains from one sample, sequenced in a study of cytomegalovirus exposure and HLA in healthy donors (dated by TCRdb to 2016 to 2017). Library generation was performed with the immunoSEQ multiplex PCR assay. For the multiplex PCR, a mixture combining 60 forward primers for TCR Vbeta segments and 13 reverse primers for TCR Jbeta segments was used. TCRdb retrieved this table from immuneACCESS and kept in-frame rearrangements only. Not all clones are present; in checked studies, unresolved V genes account for under half, and no reason is known for the remainder. The sample table records some 150,000 clones; 76% of these occur just once. The ten largest account for about 0.69% of the sample. Sequences were obtained from PBMCs. The receptors come from a female donor in good health and CMV-seronegative.

The V and J genes are TRBV11-2 and TRBJ2-5; no reliable D call. This CDR3 has 15 residues. Trimming removed 3 bases at V and 4 bases at J, with 15 bases between. Germline values: CDR1 SGHAT, CDR2 FQNNGV. The CDR3 sequence is CASSFLLSSLETQYF. The CDR3 nucleotides read TGTGCCAGCAGCTTTCTCCTCTCCTCCCTAGAGACCCAGTACTTC.

This clone was recorded once. The CDR3 protein is CASSPQGHLNNEQFF. DNA for the CDR3: TGTGCCAGCTCACCACAGGGACACCTAAACAATGAGCAGTTCTTC. The chain recombines TRBV18 with TRBJ2-1; TRBD1 might be the D (6 bases). Germline CDR1 is KGHSH and CDR2 is LQKENI. The CDR3 is 15 residues long. The ends were cut back, 1 base at V and 5 bases at J, with 12 bases in the middle.

V is TRBV18 and J is TRBJ1-1; D is possibly TRBD1 (6 bases). The CDR3 has 15 amino acids. The V and J ends lost 3 bases and 11 bases respectively, with 22 bases between them. Germline V gene sequence: CDR1 KGHSH, CDR2 LQKENI. The CDR3 sequence: CASSPFDVRGGGAFF. The CDR3 DNA sequence: TGTGCCAGCTCACCCTTTGATGTTCGCGGGGGCGGGGCTTTCTTT.

The chain links TRBV9 to TRBJ2-5, with 8 bases fitting TRBD2. CDR1 SGDLS and CDR2 YYNGEE come from the germline V gene. CDR3 length: 18 residues. The V segment lost 2 bases and the J segment 1 base; nucleotides outside the gene matches: 13. The chain's CDR3 is CASSVSGGGTPTQETQYF. CDR3 bases: TGTGCCAGCAGCGTTAGTGGCGGGGGGACACCCACCCAAGAGACCCAGTACTTC.

This chain uses TRBV30 with TRBJ1-5; TRBD1 aligns across 7 bases. Germline-derived CDR1 and CDR2 are GTSNPN and SVGIG (reference sequence). The CDR3 has 13 amino acids. J gave up 8 bases and V 1 base, and 5 bases lay outside the gene matches. DNA for the CDR3: TGTGCCTGGAGTGGAACAGGGGCAGAGCCCCAGCATTTT. This gives the protein CAWSGTGAEPQHF.

This chain connects TRBV7-2 to TRBJ1-4, with D hard to call. Looked up from germline, CDR1 is SGHTA and CDR2 is FQGNSA. The ends were cut back, 2 bases at V and 10 bases at J, with 23 bases in the middle. The CDR3 has 17 amino acids. This CDR3 is CASSLSMETSRGGKLFF. The CDR3 DNA sequence: TGTGCCAGCAGCTTATCTATGGAGACCTCCAGAGGAGGAAAACTGTTTTTT.

The rearrangement links TRBV6-4 to TRBJ2-5; TRBD2 is a possible D gene (7 bases). Germline values: CDR1 MRHNA, CDR2 SNTAGT. Trimming pared 10 bases from V and 5 bases from J, leaving 14 bases between. This CDR3 region has 12 residues. In DNA, the CDR3 is TGTGCCATTCTAAAGGGGGGGGAGACCCAGTACTTC. Its translation is CAILKGGETQYF.

In its sample, this clone was seen once. V is TRBV4-3 and J is TRBJ2-5; a weak D match, TRBD2 (7 bases). V lost 4 bases and J lost 5, with 17 bases in between. CDR3 length equals 15 residues. The germline gives CDR1 LGHNA, CDR2 YSLEER. Here the CDR3 DNA reads TGCGCCAGCAGCCTACGGCGGGGGCAGGTGGAGACCCAGTACTTC. Encoded protein: CASSLRRGQVETQYF.

The CDR3 sequence is CASSPVAGVSYNEQFF. CDR3 DNA: TGTGCCAGTTCTCCTGTAGCGGGAGTCTCCTACAATGAGCAGTTCTTC. V is TRBV19 and J is TRBJ2-1; 9 nucleotides agree with TRBD2. J gave up 0 bases and V 8 bases, and 8 bases lay outside the gene matches. The CDR3 extends over 16 amino acids. The germline V gene encodes CDR1 LNHDA and CDR2 SQIVND (reference sequence).

The chain uses TRBV7-2 and TRBJ1-2, with D possibly TRBD1 on 6 matching bases. V dropped 5 bases and J dropped 4 bases, with 11 bases sitting between them. The germline V gene encodes CDR1 SGHTA and CDR2 FQGNSA. The CDR3 covers 13 residues. This CDR3 is CASSNPDSYGYTF. The DNA for the CDR3 is TGTGCCAGCAGCAACCCGGACAGCTATGGCTACACCTTC.

The chain carries TRBV4-1 and TRBJ2-7; 10 nucleotides agree with TRBD2. CDR3 length: 16 amino acids. CDR1 and CDR2 (germline): MGHRA, YSYEKL. Trimming removed 8 bases from V and 2 bases from J; junction bases left unmatched: 12. The CDR3 is CASGGQSSGGTYEQYF. In DNA form, the CDR3 reads TGCGCCAGCGGGGGACAATCTAGCGGGGGTACCTACGAGCAGTACTTC.

The CDR3 DNA is TGCGCCAGCAGCTTGGCCCACGACAGATATGGCTACACCTTC. Translated: CASSLAHDRYGYTF. The chain joins TRBV5-1 to TRBJ1-2; TRBD1 might be the D (5 bases). Trimming took off 0 bases at V and 5 bases at J, with 11 bases between the two ends. Germline loops: CDR1 SGHRS, CDR2 YFSETQ. The CDR3 spans 14 residues.

This chain connects TRBV27 to TRBJ1-1; perhaps TRBD1 as D (6 bases). There are 14 residues in the CDR3. Germline V CDR1 and CDR2: MNHEY, SMNVEV (reference sequence). V was shortened by 5 bases and J by 11 bases, with 21 bases between the two germline ends. DNA for the CDR3: TGTGCCAGCAGTCCCGGTTGGAGCTCTAGGGGGGCTTTCTTT. The encoded protein is CASSPGWSSRGAFF.

V and J are TRBV20-1 and TRBJ2-3; TRBD2 matches 10 bases. The CDR3 has 11 amino acids. Germline CDR1 DFQATT, CDR2 SNEGSKA (reference sequence). For the CDR3, the DNA is TGCAGACTAGCGGGAAGAGATACGCAGTATTTT. Its translation is CRLAGRDTQYF.

The V gene is TRBV7-2, the J gene TRBJ2-3; a weak D match, TRBD1 (5 bases). CDR3 length: 16 amino acids. CDR1 and CDR2 (germline): SGHTA, FQGNSA. Between the trimmed V and J ends, which lost 3 bases and 0 bases, there was a span of 13 bases. The CDR3 here is CASSLGQGRSTDTQYF. The CDR3 nucleotides are TGTGCCAGCAGCTTGGGGCAGGGTCGCAGCACAGATACGCAGTATTTT.

This chain links TRBV28 with TRBJ2-4; the match to TRBD2 covers 7 bases. CDR3 length: 12 amino acids. V dropped 2 bases and J dropped 8; count of bases not matched to a gene: 0. Germline CDR1 and CDR2: MDHEN and SYDVKM. CDR3 region: CASSLRGDIQYF. The CDR3 nucleotides read TGTGCCAGCAGTTTACGGGGGGACATTCAGTACTTC.

The CDR3 coding sequence is TGTGCCAGCAGCCTAGACGGTCTTCAGCCCCAGCATTTT. Its translation is CASSLDGLQPQHF. The chain links TRBV7-2 to TRBJ1-5; D gene uncertain. The germline V gene has CDR1 SGHTA and CDR2 FQGNSA. V shed 5 bases and J shed 6 bases, with 11 bases lying between them. CDR3 size: 13 residues.

This clone was detected only once. J is TRBJ1-3 and V is TRBV7-6, with D uncertain. Germline V gene data show CDR1 as SGHVS and CDR2 as FNYEAQ. V lost 5 bases and J lost 2, with 13 bases in between. This CDR3 is 15 amino acids long. CDR3 residues: CASSGSRSAGNTIYF. The DNA for the CDR3 is TGTGCCAGCAGCGGCAGCAGGTCGGCTGGAAACACCATATATTTT.

The chain has TRBV19 and TRBJ2-5; 11 nucleotides line up with TRBD2. The CDR3 totals 16 residues. CDR1 LNHDA and CDR2 SQIVND come from the germline V gene (reference sequence). Losses at the gene ends were 6 bases for V and 3 bases for J; bases not matched to a gene: 9. CDR3 sequence (DNA): TGTGCCAGTAGCCCCAGACTAGCGGGAATGAAAGAGACCCAGTACTTC. Translated, it gives CASSPRLAGMKETQYF.

The chain uses TRBV19 and TRBJ2-5, with 11 bases aligning to TRBD2. Trimming took 3 bases from V and 1 from J; bases not matched to a gene: 4. The germline V gene has CDR1 LNHDA and CDR2 SQIVND (reference sequence). CDR3 length: 16 amino acids. The CDR3 reads CASSIGLAGGQETQYF. DNA for the CDR3: TGTGCCAGTAGTATCGGCCTAGCGGGGGGCCAAGAGACCCAGTACTTC.

This sequence joins TRBV15 and TRBJ2-7; 7 bases match TRBD2. The CDR3 is made up of 17 amino acids. Trimming took 3 bases from V and 4 from J; bases not matched to a gene: 15. From germline, CDR1 is LNHNV and CDR2 YYDKDF (reference sequence). In nucleotides, the CDR3 is TGTGCCACCAGCAGCGTAACGGGGGGTATGGGTGGTTACGAGCAGTACTTC. This sequence encodes CATSSVTGGMGGYEQYF. Using reference TRBV15 and TRBJ2-7 for the parts outside the CDR3, the full variable domain is DAMVIQNPRYQVTQFGKPVTLSCSQTLNHNVMYWYQQKSSQAPKLLFHYYDKDFNNEADTPDNFQSRRPNTSFCFLDIRSPGLGDTAMYLCATSSVTGGMGGYEQYFGPGTRLTVT.

The rearrangement uses TRBV7-6 and TRBJ2-3, with no clear D. This CDR3 contains 13 residues. In germline, CDR1 is SGHVS, CDR2 FNYEAQ. V lost 5 bases, J lost 8 bases, and 14 bases lay in between. CDR3 loop: CASSPPIPGTQYF. Here the CDR3 DNA reads TGTGCCAGCAGCCCCCCCATCCCGGGTACGCAGTATTTT. Together with reference TRBV7-6 and TRBJ2-3, the CDR3 gives the full variable domain: GAGVSQSPRYKVTKRGQDVALRCDPISGHVSLYWYRQALGQGPEFLTYFNYEAQQDKSGLPNDRFSAERPEGSISTLTIQRTEQRDSAMYRCASSPPIPGTQYFGPGTRLTVL.

The V call is TRBV5-4, the J call TRBJ2-1; a possible D gene is TRBD2 (5 bases). V lost 4 bases and J lost 8, with 16 bases in between. CDR1 and CDR2 (germline): SGHNT, YYREEE (reference sequence). The CDR3 runs 14 residues. CDR3 DNA: TGTGCCAGCAGCGACCCGGAGGAGAGGGATGAGCAGTTCTTC. Protein product: CASSDPEERDEQFF.

The V gene is TRBV27, the J gene TRBJ2-3, with 9 bases lining up with TRBD1. Germline V CDR1 and CDR2: MNHEY, SMNVEV (reference sequence). Unmatched junction bases numbered 12, after V lost 6 bases and J lost 11 bases. The CDR3 has 14 amino acids. The CDR3 loop reads CASRKTITGGRQYF. CDR3 bases: TGTGCCAGCAGGAAAACCATCACAGGGGGCAGGCAGTATTTT.

A few counts support this clone. The rearrangement joins TRBV4-3 to TRBJ2-7; D is undetermined. Between the trimmed V and J ends, which lost 2 bases and 3 bases, there was a span of 8 bases. CDR1 is LGHNA and CDR2 is YSLEER in the germline V gene. The CDR3 is made up of 13 amino acids. The CDR3 loop is CASSQKRFYEQYF. The CDR3 nucleotides are TGCGCCAGCAGCCAAAAGCGTTTCTACGAGCAGTACTTC.

In the case of this clone: This sample includes further DNA sequences coding for the same CDR3. The chain recombines TRBV10-3 with TRBJ2-3; 7 positions agree with TRBD1. V lost 5 bases and J lost 3; bases outside the gene matches: 14. The CDR3 spans 17 residues. Germline V gene sequence: CDR1 ENHRY, CDR2 SYGVKD. The CDR3 reads CAISLLPRAGGTDTQYF. DNA for the CDR3: TGTGCCATCAGTCTCCTGCCCAGGGCAGGGGGTACAGATACGCAGTATTTT.

The chain employs TRBV5-6 and TRBJ2-7; 9 bases line up with TRBD2. Germline V gene data show CDR1 as SGHDT and CDR2 as YYEEEE. This CDR3 has 15 amino acids. The V and J ends lost 2 bases and 1 base, in that order; junction bases with no gene match: 4. The CDR3 reads CASSFPTSGSYEQYF. CDR3 nucleotides: TGTGCCAGCAGCTTCCCGACTAGCGGTTCCTACGAGCAGTACTTC.

This chain uses TRBV6-5 with TRBJ2-3, with D possibly matching TRBD2 (7 bases). CDR1 MNHEY and CDR2 SVGAGI come from the germline V gene. The CDR3 is made up of 16 amino acids. Trimming took 0 bases from V and 6 from J, leaving 16 bases between them. The CDR3 DNA is TGTGCCAGCAGTTACTCGGGGGGGGCCGGGTTCGATACGCAGTATTTT. As protein: CASSYSGGAGFDTQYF.

This sequence joins TRBV5-1 and TRBJ2-3; weak D call: TRBD2 (5 bases). Germline CDR1 and CDR2: SGHRS and YFSETQ. This CDR3 region has 15 residues. The germline V and J ends were trimmed by 0 bases and 1 base, with 9 bases remaining between them. The CDR3 sequence is CASSLEGGGTDTQYF. The DNA of the CDR3 is TGCGCCAGCAGCTTGGAAGGAGGTGGCACAGATACGCAGTATTTT.